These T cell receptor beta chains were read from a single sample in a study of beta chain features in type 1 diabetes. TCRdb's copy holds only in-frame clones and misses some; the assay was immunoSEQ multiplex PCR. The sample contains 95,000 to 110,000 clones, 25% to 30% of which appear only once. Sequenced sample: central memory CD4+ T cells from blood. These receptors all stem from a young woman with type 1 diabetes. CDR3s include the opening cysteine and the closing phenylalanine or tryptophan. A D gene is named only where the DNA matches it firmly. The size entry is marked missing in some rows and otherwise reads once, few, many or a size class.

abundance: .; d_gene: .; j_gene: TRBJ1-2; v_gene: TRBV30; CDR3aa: CAWSPTALNRAANYGYTF; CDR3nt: TGTGCCTGGAGTCCTACCGCCTTAAACAGGGCGGCTAACTATGGCTACACCTTC
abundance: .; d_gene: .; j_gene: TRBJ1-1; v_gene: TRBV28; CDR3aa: CASSRQRNTEAFF; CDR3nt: TGTGCCAGCAGCCGACAGAGGAACACTGAAGCTTTCTTT
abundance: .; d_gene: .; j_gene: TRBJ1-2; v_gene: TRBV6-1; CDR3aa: CASSEALQAVYGYTF; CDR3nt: TGTGCCAGCAGTGAAGCGCTCCAGGCAGTCTATGGCTACACCTTC
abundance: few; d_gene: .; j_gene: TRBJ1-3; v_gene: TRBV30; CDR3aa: CAWSVRGTGNTIYF; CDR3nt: TGTGCCTGGAGTGTTCGAGGGACTGGAAACACCATATATTTT
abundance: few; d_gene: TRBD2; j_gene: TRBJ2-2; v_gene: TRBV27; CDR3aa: CASSLSPSGGTGELFF; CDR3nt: TGTGCCAGCAGTTTATCACCTAGCGGAGGGACCGGGGAGCTGTTTTTT
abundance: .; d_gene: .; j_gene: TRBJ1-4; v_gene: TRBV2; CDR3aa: CASSRGGARMGEKLFF; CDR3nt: TGTGCCAGCAGTAGGGGGGGCGCAAGGATGGGAGAAAAACTGTTTTTT
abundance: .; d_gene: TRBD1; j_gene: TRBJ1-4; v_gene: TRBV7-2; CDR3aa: CASSQAGTGSGDEKLFF; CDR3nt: TGTGCCAGCAGCCAAGCCGGGACAGGGTCGGGAGATGAAAAACTGTTTTTT
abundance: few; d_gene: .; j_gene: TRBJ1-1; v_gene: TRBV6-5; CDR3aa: CASSYSGQYTEAFF; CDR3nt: TGTGCCAGCAGTTACTCGGGCCAATACACTGAAGCTTTCTTT
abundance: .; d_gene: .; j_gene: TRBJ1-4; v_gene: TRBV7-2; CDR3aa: CASSRVGGLSNEKLFF; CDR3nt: TGTGCCAGCAGCCGGGTGGGGGGGTTATCTAATGAAAAACTGTTTTTT
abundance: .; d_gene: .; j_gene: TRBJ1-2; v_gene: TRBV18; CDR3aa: CASSPAMEARYGYTF; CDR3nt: TGTGCCAGCTCACCCGCGATGGAGGCACGCTATGGCTACACCTTC
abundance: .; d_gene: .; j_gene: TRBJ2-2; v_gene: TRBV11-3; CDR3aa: CASSLDSFTGELFF; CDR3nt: TGTGCCAGCAGCTTAGACAGTTTTACCGGGGAGCTGTTTTTT
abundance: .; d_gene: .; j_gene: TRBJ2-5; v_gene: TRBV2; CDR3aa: CASSKTGVQETQYF; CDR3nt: TGTGCCAGCAGTAAAACAGGAGTCCAAGAGACCCAGTACTTC
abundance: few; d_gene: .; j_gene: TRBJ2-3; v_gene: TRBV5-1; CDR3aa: CASSLALGVDTQYF; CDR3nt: TGCGCCAGCAGCTTGGCCCTAGGGGTGGATACGCAGTATTTT
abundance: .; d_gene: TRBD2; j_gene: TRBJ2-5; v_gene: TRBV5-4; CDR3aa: CASSFQGRAGETQYF; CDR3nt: TGTGCCAGCAGCTTTCAAGGGAGGGCCGGAGAGACCCAGTACTTC
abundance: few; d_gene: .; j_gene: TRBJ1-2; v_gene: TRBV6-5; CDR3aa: CASSSHYGYTF; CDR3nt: TGTGCCAGCAGTTCCCATTATGGCTACACCTTC
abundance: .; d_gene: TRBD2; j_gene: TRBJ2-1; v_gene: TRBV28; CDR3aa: CASSLVPSGNNEQFF; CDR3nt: TGTGCCAGCAGTTTGGTACCTAGCGGGAACAATGAGCAGTTCTTC
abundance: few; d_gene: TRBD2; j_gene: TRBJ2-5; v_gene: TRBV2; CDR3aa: CASRDGTTNLETQYF; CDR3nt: TGTGCCAGCAGGGACGGGACTACGAACTTAGAGACCCAGTACTTC
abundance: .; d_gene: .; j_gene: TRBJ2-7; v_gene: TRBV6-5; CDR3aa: CASSNRQDAYEQYF; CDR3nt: TGTGCCAGCAGTAATCGACAGGACGCATACGAGCAGTACTTC
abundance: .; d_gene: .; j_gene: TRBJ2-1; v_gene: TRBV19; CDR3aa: CASSIDRAGTYNEQFF; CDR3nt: TGTGCCAGTAGTATAGATCGGGCGGGAACCTACAATGAGCAGTTCTTC
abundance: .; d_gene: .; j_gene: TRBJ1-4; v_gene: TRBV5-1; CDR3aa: CASMVGGDNEKLFF; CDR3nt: TGCGCCAGCATGGTGGGAGGTGATAATGAAAAACTGTTTTTT
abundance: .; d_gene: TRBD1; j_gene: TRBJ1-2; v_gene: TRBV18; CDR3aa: CASSPSTGENYGYTF; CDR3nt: TGTGCCAGCTCACCATCGACAGGGGAGAACTATGGCTACACCTTC
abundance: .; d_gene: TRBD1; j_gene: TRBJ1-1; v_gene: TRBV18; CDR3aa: CASSLYAWTGNDGAEAFF; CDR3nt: TGTGCCAGCTCACTTTACGCCTGGACAGGGAATGATGGAGCTGAAGCTTTCTTT
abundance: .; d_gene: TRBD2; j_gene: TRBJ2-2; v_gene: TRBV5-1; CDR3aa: CASTPSSGGNTGELFF; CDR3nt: TGCGCCAGCACACCCTCTAGCGGGGGGAACACCGGGGAGCTGTTTTTT
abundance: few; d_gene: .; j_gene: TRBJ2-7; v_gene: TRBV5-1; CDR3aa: CASSGSGYEQYF; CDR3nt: TGCGCCAGCTCAGGGTCCGGCTACGAGCAGTACTTC
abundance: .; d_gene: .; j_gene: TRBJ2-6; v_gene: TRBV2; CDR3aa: CASSEQGGSGANVLTF; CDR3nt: TGTGCCAGCAGCGAACAGGGCGGCTCTGGGGCCAACGTCCTGACTTTC
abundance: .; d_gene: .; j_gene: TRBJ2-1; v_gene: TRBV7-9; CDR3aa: CASSSLPDRQEQFF; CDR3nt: TGTGCCAGCAGCTCCCTCCCGGATCGACAGGAGCAGTTCTTC
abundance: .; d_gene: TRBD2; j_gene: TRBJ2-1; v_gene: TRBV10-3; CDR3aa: CAISAGLGTSGRNNEQFF; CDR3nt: TGTGCCATCAGTGCCGGTCTTGGGACTAGCGGGAGGAACAATGAGCAGTTCTTC
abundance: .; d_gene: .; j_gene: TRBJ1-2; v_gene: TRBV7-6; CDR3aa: CASSPYKERWSPGYTF; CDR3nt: TGTGCCAGCAGCCCATACAAAGAGCGCTGGAGTCCTGGCTACACCTTC
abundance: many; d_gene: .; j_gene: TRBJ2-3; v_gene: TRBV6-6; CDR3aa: CASSRDRTDTQYF; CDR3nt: TGTGCCAGCAGTCGCGATCGAACAGATACGCAGTATTTT
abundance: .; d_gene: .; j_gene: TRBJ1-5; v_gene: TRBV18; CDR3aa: CASSPEEAGNQPQHF; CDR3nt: TGTGCCAGCTCACCAGAGGAAGCAGGGAATCAGCCCCAGCATTTT
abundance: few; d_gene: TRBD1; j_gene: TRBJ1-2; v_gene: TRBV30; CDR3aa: CAWSLGTGNYGYTF; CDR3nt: TGTGCCTGGAGTCTAGGGACAGGGAACTATGGCTACACCTTC
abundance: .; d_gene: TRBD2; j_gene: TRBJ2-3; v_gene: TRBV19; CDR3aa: CASSRGLADTQYF; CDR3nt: TGTGCCAGTAGCAGGGGACTAGCAGATACGCAGTATTTT
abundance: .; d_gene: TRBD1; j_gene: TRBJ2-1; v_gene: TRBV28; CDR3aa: CASSSGGQGGSYNEQFF; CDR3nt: TGTGCCAGCAGTTCTGGGGGACAGGGGGGCTCCTACAATGAGCAGTTCTTC
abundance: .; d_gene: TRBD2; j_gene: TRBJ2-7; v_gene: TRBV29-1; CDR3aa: CSVRTSGSSYEQYF; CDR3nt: TGCAGCGTTCGGACTAGCGGGAGCTCCTACGAGCAGTACTTC
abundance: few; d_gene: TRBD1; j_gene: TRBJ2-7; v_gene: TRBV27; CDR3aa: CASSRQGLGLLVRDYEQYF; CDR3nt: TGTGCCAGCAGTCGACAGGGTCTTGGGTTATTAGTTCGGGATTACGAGCAGTACTTC
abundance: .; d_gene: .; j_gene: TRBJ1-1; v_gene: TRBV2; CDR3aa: CASRPDSLSEAFF; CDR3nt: TGTGCCAGCCGACCGGACAGCCTGTCCGAAGCTTTCTTT
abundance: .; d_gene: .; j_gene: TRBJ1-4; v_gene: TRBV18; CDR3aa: CASSPGSGNEKLFF; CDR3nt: TGTGCCAGCTCACCAGGTTCAGGAAATGAAAAACTGTTTTTT
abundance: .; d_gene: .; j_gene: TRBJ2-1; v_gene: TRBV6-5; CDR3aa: CASSYSGTTGYNEQFF; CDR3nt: TGTGCCAGCAGTTACTCGGGTACGACTGGTTACAATGAGCAGTTCTTC
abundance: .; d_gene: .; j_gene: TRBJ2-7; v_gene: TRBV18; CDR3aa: CASSPMWGDRQYEQYF; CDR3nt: TGTGCCAGCTCACCAATGTGGGGCGACAGGCAATACGAGCAGTACTTC
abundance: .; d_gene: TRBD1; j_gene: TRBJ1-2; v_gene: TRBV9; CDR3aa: CASSVLYRGYNYGYTF; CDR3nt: TGTGCCAGCAGCGTTTTATACAGGGGATATAACTATGGCTACACCTTC
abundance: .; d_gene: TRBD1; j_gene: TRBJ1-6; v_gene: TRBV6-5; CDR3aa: CASSYSGQGNSPLHF; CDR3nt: TGTGCCAGCAGTTACTCGGGACAGGGTAATTCACCCCTCCACTTT
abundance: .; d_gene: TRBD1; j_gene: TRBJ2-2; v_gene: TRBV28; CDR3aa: CASSTDRVLTGELFF; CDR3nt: TGTGCCAGCAGCACCGACAGGGTTCTGACCGGGGAGCTGTTTTTT
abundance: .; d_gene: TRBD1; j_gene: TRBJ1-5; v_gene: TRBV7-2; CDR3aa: CASTLQGTGGQPQHF; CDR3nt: TGTGCCAGCACACTCCAAGGGACAGGGGGGCAGCCCCAGCATTTT
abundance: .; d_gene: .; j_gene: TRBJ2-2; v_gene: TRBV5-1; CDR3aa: CASSFGTLTGWLFF; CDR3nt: TGCGCCAGCAGCTTCGGGACTCTAACTGGGTGGCTGTTTTTT
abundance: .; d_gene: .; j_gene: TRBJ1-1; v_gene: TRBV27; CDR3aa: CASSLGAEAPKAFF; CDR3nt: TGTGCCAGCAGTTTGGGGGCCGAGGCCCCTAAAGCTTTCTTT
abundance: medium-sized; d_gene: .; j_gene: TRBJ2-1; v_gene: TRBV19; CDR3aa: CASKYGLANNEQFF; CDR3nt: TGTGCCAGCAAGTATGGGCTAGCTAACAATGAGCAGTTCTTC
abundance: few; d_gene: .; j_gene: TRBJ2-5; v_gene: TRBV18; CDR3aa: CASSPRSGSEETQYF; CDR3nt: TGTGCCAGCTCACCCCGGTCGGGGAGCGAGGAGACCCAGTACTTC
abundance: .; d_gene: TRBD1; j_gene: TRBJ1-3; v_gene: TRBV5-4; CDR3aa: CASSWDRGNTIYF; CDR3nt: TGTGCCAGCAGCTGGGACAGGGGAAACACCATATATTTT
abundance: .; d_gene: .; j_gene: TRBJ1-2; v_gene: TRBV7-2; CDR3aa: CASSPGSGYTF; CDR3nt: TGTGCCAGCAGCCCGGGTAGTGGCTACACCTTC
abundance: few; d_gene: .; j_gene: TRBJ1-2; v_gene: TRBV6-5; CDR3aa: CASSRDIRYGYTF; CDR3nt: TGTGCCAGCAGTAGGGACATCCGCTATGGCTACACCTTC
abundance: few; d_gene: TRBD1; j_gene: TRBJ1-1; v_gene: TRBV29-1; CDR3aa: CSVVGDSWGFTEAFF; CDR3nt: TGCAGCGTTGTCGGGGACAGCTGGGGGTTCACTGAAGCTTTCTTT
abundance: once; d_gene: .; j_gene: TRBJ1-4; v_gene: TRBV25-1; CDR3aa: CASSWLGEKLFF; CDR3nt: TGTGCCAGCAGTTGGCTAGGTGAAAAACTGTTTTTT